This T cell receptor beta chain was retrieved from a study of blood T cell repertoires in COVID-19. The length of the CDR3 is 12 residues. In germline, CDR1 is SGHRS, CDR2 YFSETQ. The V and J ends lost 4 bases and 8 bases, in that order; junction bases with no gene match: 5. As handled by the study authors: Amplification from reference gene primers served as the basis for estimated nucleated cell counts. Measured with immunoSEQ multiplex PCR; TCRdb has only the in-frame clones, and not every one. From that table come the V and J calls and clone size; the DNA was used to work out D and trimming. The sample has approximately 110,000 clones; about 84% are singletons.

V is TRBV5-1 and J is TRBJ1-2; 7 nucleotides match TRBD1. This TCR was sampled from a man in his fifties or sixties with acute or convalescent COVID-19. Sequencing input: peripheral blood. DNA of the CDR3: TGCGCCAGCAGCATGGGACAGACAGGCTACACCTTC. Translating gives CASSMGQTGYTF.